A selection of T cell receptor beta chains follows, all from one sample in a study of technical replicates of blood from four donors. Using immunoSEQ multiplex PCR, the repertoire was profiled, and TCRdb retains in-frame clones only, with some absent. The sample includes roughly 90,000 clones, just under 95% of them seen just once. The sequencing sample was made of T cells isolated from PBMCs. These receptors all come from a human donor in good health. CDR3s include the opening cysteine and the closing phenylalanine or tryptophan. The D gene is left open where the match is weak. Size is omitted from some rows. Given values are once, few, many or a class for expanded clones.

J gene: TRBJ1-4
V gene: TRBV6-1
clone size: -
D gene: -
CDR3 protein: CASSPTGGVGEKLFF
CDR3 DNA: TGTGCCAGCAGCCCCACCGGGGGGGTTGGTGAAAAACTGTTTTTT

J gene: TRBJ2-1
V gene: TRBV14
clone size: -
D gene: TRBD2
CDR3 protein: CASSQVPGGRNEQFF
CDR3 DNA: TGTGCCAGCAGCCAAGTTCCGGGAGGGCGGAATGAGCAGTTCTTC

J gene: TRBJ2-7
V gene: TRBV5-5
clone size: -
D gene: -
CDR3 protein: CASSFYPSSNYEQYF
CDR3 DNA: TGTGCCAGCAGCTTTTATCCAAGCTCCAACTACGAGCAGTACTTC

J gene: TRBJ2-5
V gene: TRBV7-8
clone size: -
D gene: TRBD2
CDR3 protein: CASSPRLREGETQYF
CDR3 DNA: TGTGCCAGCAGCCCGAGGTTGAGGGAGGGGGAGACCCAGTACTTC

J gene: TRBJ2-1
V gene: TRBV5-4
clone size: -
D gene: -
CDR3 protein: CASSSGRGWTVHNEQFF
CDR3 DNA: TGTGCCAGCAGCTCCGGAAGGGGGTGGACAGTCCACAATGAGCAGTTCTTC

J gene: TRBJ1-3
V gene: TRBV2
clone size: -
D gene: TRBD1
CDR3 protein: CASSLDRVGNTIYF
CDR3 DNA: TGTGCCAGCAGTCTGGACAGGGTCGGAAACACCATATATTTT

J gene: TRBJ2-1
V gene: TRBV7-2
clone size: once
D gene: TRBD1
CDR3 protein: CASSLRDRNYNEQFF
CDR3 DNA: TGTGCCAGCAGCCTCCGGGACAGGAACTACAATGAGCAGTTCTTC

J gene: TRBJ2-4
V gene: TRBV7-2
clone size: -
D gene: -
CDR3 protein: CASSFGTPNSKNIQYF
CDR3 DNA: TGTGCCAGCAGCTTTGGGACTCCGAACAGCAAAAACATTCAGTACTTC

J gene: TRBJ1-2
V gene: TRBV7-9
clone size: -
D gene: -
CDR3 protein: CASSSSRSTLLAYGYTF
CDR3 DNA: TGTGCCAGCAGCTCGTCCCGATCTACCTTACTAGCCTATGGCTACACCTTC

J gene: TRBJ2-7
V gene: TRBV9
clone size: once
D gene: -
CDR3 protein: CASSVGEFVTYEQYF
CDR3 DNA: TGTGCCAGCAGCGTAGGGGAGTTTGTTACCTACGAGCAGTACTTC

J gene: TRBJ1-2
V gene: TRBV6-5
clone size: -
D gene: -
CDR3 protein: CASSIQVNYGYTF
CDR3 DNA: TGTGCCAGCAGCATACAGGTTAACTATGGCTACACCTTC

J gene: TRBJ1-1
V gene: TRBV7-9
clone size: few
D gene: -
CDR3 protein: CASSLSFMNTEAFF
CDR3 DNA: TGTGCCAGCAGCTTAAGCTTTATGAACACTGAAGCTTTCTTT

J gene: TRBJ2-3
V gene: TRBV7-2
clone size: -
D gene: -
CDR3 protein: CASSLWGPITDTQYF
CDR3 DNA: TGTGCCAGCAGCTTGTGGGGGCCAATCACAGATACGCAGTATTTT

J gene: TRBJ2-7
V gene: TRBV18
clone size: -
D gene: -
CDR3 protein: CASSPGEGLSYEQYF
CDR3 DNA: TGTGCCAGCTCACCCGGGGAAGGGCTCTCCTACGAGCAGTACTTC

J gene: TRBJ1-5
V gene: TRBV7-9
clone size: -
D gene: -
CDR3 protein: CASSLGSQPQHF
CDR3 DNA: TGTGCCAGCAGCTTAGGGAGCCAGCCCCAGCATTTT

J gene: TRBJ1-2
V gene: TRBV30
clone size: -
D gene: -
CDR3 protein: CAWSYNRDGYTF
CDR3 DNA: TGTGCCTGGAGTTACAACAGGGATGGCTACACCTTC

J gene: TRBJ2-7
V gene: TRBV5-1
clone size: -
D gene: -
CDR3 protein: CASSPGLLPGYEQYF
CDR3 DNA: TGCGCCAGCAGCCCAGGACTCCTACCTGGGTACGAGCAGTACTTC

J gene: TRBJ2-3
V gene: TRBV28
clone size: -
D gene: -
CDR3 protein: CASTDSLTDTQYF
CDR3 DNA: TGTGCCAGCACGGACAGCTTAACAGATACGCAGTATTTT

J gene: TRBJ2-1
V gene: TRBV28
clone size: -
D gene: -
CDR3 protein: CASSPPGRGGNEQFF
CDR3 DNA: TGTGCCAGCAGTCCACCGGGACGAGGGGGCAATGAGCAGTTCTTC

J gene: TRBJ2-3
V gene: TRBV19
clone size: -
D gene: -
CDR3 protein: CASSIGGTADTQYF
CDR3 DNA: TGTGCCAGTAGTATAGGAGGTACGGCAGATACGCAGTATTTT

J gene: TRBJ1-2
V gene: TRBV5-8
clone size: -
D gene: TRBD1
CDR3 protein: CASSFASGQVNYGYTF
CDR3 DNA: TGTGCCAGCAGCTTTGCCTCCGGACAGGTTAACTATGGCTACACCTTC

J gene: TRBJ1-2
V gene: TRBV6-6
clone size: -
D gene: TRBD1
CDR3 protein: CASSYSTGLYGYTF
CDR3 DNA: TGTGCCAGCAGTTACTCGACAGGGCTCTATGGCTACACCTTC

J gene: TRBJ2-7
V gene: TRBV29-1
clone size: -
D gene: -
CDR3 protein: CSAQLSYEQYF
CDR3 DNA: TGCAGCGCCCAACTGAGCTACGAGCAGTACTTC